This entry concerns a single TCR beta chain. Only in-frame clones appear in the TCRdb table, and some are missing; sequencing was by immunoSEQ multiplex PCR. This table holds approximately 180,000 clones, more than 65% found once. Germline V lookup: CDR1 GTSNPN, CDR2 SVGIG (reference sequence). The CDR3 is 17 amino acids. V dropped 1 base and J dropped 1; count of bases not matched to a gene: 4. The source of the sample is a study of blood T cell repertoires in COVID-19. The sequenced sample was PBMCs or T cells enriched from blood (not recorded which). The rearrangement joins TRBV30 to TRBJ2-3; 14 positions agree with TRBD2. The source of this sequence is a man aged 50-60 years who had recovered from COVID-19. CDR3 protein: CAWSAPGLAGGTDTQYF. CDR3 DNA: TGTGCCTGGAGTGCCCCGGGACTAGCGGGGGGCACAGATACGCAGTATTTT.